The rows below give T cell receptor beta chains drawn from one sample of a study of T cells after yellow fever vaccination. TCRdb ran MiXCR on the 5' RACE reads and lists one entry per CDR3 protein. The sample holds more than 30,000 distinct CDR3 sequences, 6.5% to 8.5% seen once. Material: PBMCs, either bulk or a sorted T-cell subset (CD4+, CD8+, memory, or dextramer-sorted; not recorded which), obtained on the day of the first yellow fever vaccination. These receptors were obtained from a man younger than 30 who received the YFV17D yellow fever vaccine. The CDR3 runs from the conserved cysteine through the conserved F or W. A D gene is named only where the DNA matches it firmly. Only some rows state a clone size, as once, few, many or a class for expanded clones.

v_gene,j_gene,abundance,d_gene,CDR3nt,CDR3aa
TRBV10-3,TRBJ2-3,many,TRBD1,TGTGCCATCAGTGAAGGGACAGGGGGGGCAGATACGCAGTATTTT,CAISEGTGGADTQYF
TRBV4-1,TRBJ2-7,many,-,TGCGCCAGCAGCCTCCAGTACAGAAACTACGAGCAGTACTTC,CASSLQYRNYEQYF
TRBV7-9,TRBJ2-1,many,TRBD2,TGTGCCAGCAGTCTTACTAGCGGTGAGCAGTTCTTC,CASSLTSGEQFF
TRBV6-5,TRBJ1-3,few,-,TGTGCCAGCAGTTACGGGGGTGCTTCTGGAAACACCATATATTTT,CASSYGGASGNTIYF
TRBV7-3,TRBJ2-2,many,-,TGTGCCAGCAGCTTTTCGGGGGGCCTCGATACCGGGGAGCTGTTTTTT,CASSFSGGLDTGELFF
TRBV7-3,TRBJ2-3,-,-,TGTGCCAGCAGCTTCCGAGGGGGGGTTGCGGATACGCAGTATTTT,CASSFRGGVADTQYF
TRBV18,TRBJ2-1,many,TRBD2,TGTGCCAGCTCACCCGTTAGGCGGGGGGGCGCCTCCAATGAGCAGTTCTTC,CASSPVRRGGASNEQFF
TRBV27,TRBJ1-2,many,-,TGTGCCAGCAGTCGACCCAAGCCCTATGGCTACACCTTC,CASSRPKPYGYTF
TRBV19,TRBJ1-2,-,-,TGTGCCAGTAGCCTGACCGGAGCGGGGGTTGGTGGCTACACCTTC,CASSLTGAGVGGYTF
TRBV12-3/TRBV12-4,TRBJ1-5,many,-,TGTGCCAGCAGTTTAATCCAGGGAAATCTCAATCAGCCCCAGCATTTT,CASSLIQGNLNQPQHF
TRBV7-6,TRBJ1-1,many,TRBD1,TGTGCCAGCAGCTCGGACAGGGGAGGTGAAGCTTTCTTT,CASSSDRGGEAFF
TRBV5-1,TRBJ2-7,many,-,TGCGCCAGCAGCTTGGCCGCGACGAATGCCTACGAGCAGTACTTC,CASSLAATNAYEQYF
TRBV6-1,TRBJ2-2,many,-,TGTGCCAGCGCAGGGGACACCGGGGAGCTGTTTTTT,CASAGDTGELFF
TRBV27,TRBJ2-1,many,-,TGTGCCAGCCGCAGGGTCGGGCAGCAGTTCTTC,CASRRVGQQFF
TRBV20-1,TRBJ2-5,many,-,TGCAGTGCTGACCAGCGGCAAGAGACCCAGTACTTC,CSADQRQETQYF
TRBV7-7,TRBJ2-3,many,TRBD1,TGTGCCAGCAGCTCCGGACAGGCTACAGATACGCAGTATTTT,CASSSGQATDTQYF